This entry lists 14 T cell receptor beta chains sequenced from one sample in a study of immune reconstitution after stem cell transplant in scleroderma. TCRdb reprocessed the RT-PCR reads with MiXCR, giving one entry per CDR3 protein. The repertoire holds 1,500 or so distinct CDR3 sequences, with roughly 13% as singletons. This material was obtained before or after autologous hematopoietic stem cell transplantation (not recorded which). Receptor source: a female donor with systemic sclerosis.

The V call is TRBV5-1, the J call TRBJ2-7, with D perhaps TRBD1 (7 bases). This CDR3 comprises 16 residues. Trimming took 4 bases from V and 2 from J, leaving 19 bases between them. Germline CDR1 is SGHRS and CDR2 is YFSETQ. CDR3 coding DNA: TGCGCCAGCAGCCCACGTGTTAGCAGGGGGGCCTACGAGCAGTACTTC. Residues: CASSPRVSRGAYEQYF.

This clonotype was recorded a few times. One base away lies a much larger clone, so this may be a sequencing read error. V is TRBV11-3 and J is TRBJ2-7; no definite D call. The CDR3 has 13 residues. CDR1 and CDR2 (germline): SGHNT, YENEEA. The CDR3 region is CASSLEGIHEQCF. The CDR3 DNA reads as TGTGCCAGCAGCTTAGAGGGGATCCACGAGCAGTGCTTC.

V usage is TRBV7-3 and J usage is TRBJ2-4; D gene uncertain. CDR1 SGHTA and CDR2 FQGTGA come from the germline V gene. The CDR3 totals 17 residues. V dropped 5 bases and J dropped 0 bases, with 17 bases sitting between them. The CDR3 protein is CASSIPTRPLAKNIQYF. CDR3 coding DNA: TGTGCCAGCAGCATACCGACAAGGCCCCTAGCCAAAAACATTCAGTACTTC. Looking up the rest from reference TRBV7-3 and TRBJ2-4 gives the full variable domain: GAGVSQTPSNKVTEKGKYVELRCDPISGHTALYWYRQSLGQGPEFLIYFQGTGAADDSGLPNDRFFAVRPEGSVSTLKIQRTERGDSAVYLCASSIPTRPLAKNIQYFGAGTRLSVL.

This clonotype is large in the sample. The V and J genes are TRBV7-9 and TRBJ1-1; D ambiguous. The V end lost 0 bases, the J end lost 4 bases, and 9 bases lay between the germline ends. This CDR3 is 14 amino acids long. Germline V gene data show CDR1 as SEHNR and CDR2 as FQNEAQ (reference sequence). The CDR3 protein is CASSLAGSTTEAFF. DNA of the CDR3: TGTGCCAGCAGCTTAGCGGGAAGTACCACTGAAGCTTTCTTT.

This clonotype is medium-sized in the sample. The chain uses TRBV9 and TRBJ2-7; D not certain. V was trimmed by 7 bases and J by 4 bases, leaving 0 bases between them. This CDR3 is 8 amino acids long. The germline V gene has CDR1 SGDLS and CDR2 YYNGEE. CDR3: CASYEQYF. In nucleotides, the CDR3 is TGTGCCAGCTACGAGCAGTACTTC. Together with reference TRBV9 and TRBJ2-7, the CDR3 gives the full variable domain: DSGVTQTPKHLITATGQRVTLRCSPRSGDLSVYWYQQSLDQGLQFLIQYYNGEERAKGNILERFSAQQFPDLHSELNLSSLELGDSALYFCASYEQYFGPGTRLTVT.

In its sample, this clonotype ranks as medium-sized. CDR3 bases: TGTGCCAGCAGCTTATCCGGACCGGCCGGGGAGCTGTTTTTT. Its translation is CASSLSGPAGELFF. This chain links TRBV11-3 with TRBJ2-2; D gene unclear. V lost 2 bases and J lost 6, with 10 bases in between. The CDR3 is made up of 14 amino acids. Germline CDR1 and CDR2: SGHNT and YENEEA. The full variable domain, completed using reference TRBV11-3 and TRBJ2-2, is EAGVVQSPRYKIIEKKQPVAFWCNPISGHNTLYWYLQNLGQGPELLIRYENEEAVDDSQLPKDRFSAERLKGVDSTLKIQPAELGDSAVYLCASSLSGPAGELFFGEGSRLTVL.

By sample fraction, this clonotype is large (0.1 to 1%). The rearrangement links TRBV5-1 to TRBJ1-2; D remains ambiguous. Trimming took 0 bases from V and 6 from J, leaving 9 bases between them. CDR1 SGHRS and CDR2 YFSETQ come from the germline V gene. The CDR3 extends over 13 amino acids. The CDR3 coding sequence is TGCGCCAGCAGCTTGGCTGAGGGAGATGGCTACACCTTC. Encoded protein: CASSLAEGDGYTF.

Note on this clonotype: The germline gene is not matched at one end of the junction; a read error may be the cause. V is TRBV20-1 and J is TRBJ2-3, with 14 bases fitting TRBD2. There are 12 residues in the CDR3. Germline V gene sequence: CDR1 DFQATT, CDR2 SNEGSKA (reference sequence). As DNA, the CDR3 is TGCAGTGCTCGGACTAGCGGGGGGACGCGGTATTTT. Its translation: CSARTSGGTRYF.

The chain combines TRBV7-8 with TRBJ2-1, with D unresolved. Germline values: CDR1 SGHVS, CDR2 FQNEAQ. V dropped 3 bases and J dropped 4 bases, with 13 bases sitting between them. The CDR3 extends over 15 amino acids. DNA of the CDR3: TGTGCCAGCAGCTTGGGTCCCCGGGCTTACAATGAGCAGTTCTTC. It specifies CASSLGPRAYNEQFF.

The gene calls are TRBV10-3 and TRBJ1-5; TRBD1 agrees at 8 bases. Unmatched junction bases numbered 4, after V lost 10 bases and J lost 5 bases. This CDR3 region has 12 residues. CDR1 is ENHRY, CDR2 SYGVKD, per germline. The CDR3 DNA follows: TGTGCCAACGGACAGGGCGATCAGCCCCAGCATTTT. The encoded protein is CANGQGDQPQHF.

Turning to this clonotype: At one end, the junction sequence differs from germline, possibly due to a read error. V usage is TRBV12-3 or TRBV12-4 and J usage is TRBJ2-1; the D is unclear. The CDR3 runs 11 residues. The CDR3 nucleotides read TGTGCCAGCAGGGAAAGGAATAGCCTTCTCTTC. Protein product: CASRERNSLLF.

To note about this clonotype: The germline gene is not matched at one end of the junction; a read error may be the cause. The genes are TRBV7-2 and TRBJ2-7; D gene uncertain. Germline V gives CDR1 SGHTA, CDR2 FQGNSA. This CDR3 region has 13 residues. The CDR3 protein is CASSLVASVPRDF. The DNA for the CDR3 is TGTGCCAGCAGCTTAGTTGCTTCGGTACCCCGGGACTTC.

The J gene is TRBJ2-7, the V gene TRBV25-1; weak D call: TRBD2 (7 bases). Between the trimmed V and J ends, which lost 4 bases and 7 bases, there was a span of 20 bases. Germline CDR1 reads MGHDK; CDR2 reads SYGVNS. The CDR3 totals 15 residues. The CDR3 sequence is CASSGQGGGEDEQYF. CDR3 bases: TGTGCCAGCAGTGGCCAAGGGGGAGGGGAGGATGAGCAGTACTTC.

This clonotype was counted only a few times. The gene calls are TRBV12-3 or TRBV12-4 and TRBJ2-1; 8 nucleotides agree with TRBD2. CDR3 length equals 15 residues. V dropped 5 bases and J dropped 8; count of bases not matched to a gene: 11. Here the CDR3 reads CASSEPDGGVDEQFF. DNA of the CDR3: TGTGCCAGCAGTGAACCAGACGGGGGGGTCGATGAGCAGTTCTTC.